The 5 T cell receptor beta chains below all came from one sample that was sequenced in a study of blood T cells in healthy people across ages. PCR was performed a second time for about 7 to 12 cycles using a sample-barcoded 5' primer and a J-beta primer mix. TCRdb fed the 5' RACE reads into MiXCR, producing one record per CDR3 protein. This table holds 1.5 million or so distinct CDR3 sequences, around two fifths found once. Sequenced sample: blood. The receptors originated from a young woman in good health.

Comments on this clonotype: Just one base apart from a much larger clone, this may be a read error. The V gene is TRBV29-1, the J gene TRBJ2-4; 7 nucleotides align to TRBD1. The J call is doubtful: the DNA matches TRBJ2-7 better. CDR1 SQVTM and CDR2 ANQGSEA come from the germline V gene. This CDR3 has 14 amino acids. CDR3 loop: CSAAETGQSYEQYF. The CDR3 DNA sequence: TGCAGCGCCGCTGAGACAGGGCAATCCTACGAGCAGTACTTC.

CDR3 bases: TGTGCCAGCAGCCAAGACACCCAGACTTGGAAGCAGTTCTTC. The encoded protein is CASSQDTQTWKQFF. This chain connects TRBV14 to TRBJ2-1; D remains unclear. The germline CDR1 and CDR2 sequences are SGHDN and FVKESK. V was shortened by 0 bases and J by 11 bases, with 14 bases between the two germline ends. The CDR3 loop spans 14 amino acids.

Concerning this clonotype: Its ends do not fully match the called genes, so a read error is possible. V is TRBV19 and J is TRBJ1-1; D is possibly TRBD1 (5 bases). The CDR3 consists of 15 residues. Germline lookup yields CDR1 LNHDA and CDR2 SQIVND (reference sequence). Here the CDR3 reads CASSIGAAGNAEAFF. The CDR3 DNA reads TGTGCCAGTAGTATAGGGGCGGCAGGGAACGCTGAAGCTTTCTTT.

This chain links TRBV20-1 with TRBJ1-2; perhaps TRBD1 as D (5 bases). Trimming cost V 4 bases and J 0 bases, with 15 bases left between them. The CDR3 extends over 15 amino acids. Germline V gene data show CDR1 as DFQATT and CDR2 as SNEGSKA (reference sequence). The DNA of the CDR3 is TGCAGTGCTAATATTGGACATTTCCCTAACTATGGCTACACCTTC. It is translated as CSANIGHFPNYGYTF.

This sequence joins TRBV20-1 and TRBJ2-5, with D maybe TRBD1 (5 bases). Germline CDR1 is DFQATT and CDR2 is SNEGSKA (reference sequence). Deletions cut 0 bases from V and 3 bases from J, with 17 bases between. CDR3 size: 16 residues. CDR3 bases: TGCAGTGCTAGAGACTCCGCCGCGACAGCAAAAGAGACCCAGTACTTC. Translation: CSARDSAATAKETQYF.